This record looks at one TCR beta chain sequence and its context. Its antigen is not yet known. There are no base qualities to consult, and no much larger clone falls within one base. Each collaborating institution followed its own protocols to collect whole blood in K2EDTA tubes. Collaborator samples were shipped for TCRbeta analysis as frozen whole blood, isolated PBMCs, or DNA extracted from either sample type. The sample belongs to a study of blood T cell repertoires in COVID-19 (dated by TCRdb to the early 2020s). At the level of the whole study: Samples covering the acute and convalescent phases of COVID-19 were provided by collaborators in the United States, Italy and Spain. The repertoires were made available in a free public database intended to serve as a resource for research on the immune response to SARS-CoV-2. The dataset comprised deeply sampled blood TCRbeta repertoires from subjects exposed to, actively infected with, or recovered from COVID-19. Where available, HLA class I and class II types were obtained from metadata supplied by the sample provider rather than from assay-based typing. Samples came from the ongoing ImmuneRACE study (first 160 participants) plus 1,254 subjects from 6 global collaborators. Nearly every sample came with metadata listing a de-identified subject ID, COVID-19 status, age in years and sex. The material from the prospective study consisted of cDNA or gDNA derived from T cells, B-cell-depleted T cells, or PBMCs.

On the study overall, not on this receptor specifically: The quantity of clinical and demographic metadata differed by source and by participant and was supplied without curation.

From a lookup of the germline V gene, CDR1 and CDR2 are MDHEN and SYDVKM. The CDR3 sequence holds 14 residues, the cysteine and phenylalanine included. The DNA shown is the 42-base CDR3, in frame from base 1. V and J lose 5 bases and 2 bases, and a span of 12 bases separates them. TCRbeta CDR3 regions were amplified from genomic DNA by means of the immunoSEQ Assay, a bias-controlled multiplex PCR. Turning to the authors' computational methods: Within the assay, amplification of reference gene primers was used to estimate how many nucleated cells each sample contained. Sequence reads were collapsed and filtered to measure the absolute abundance of every unique TCRbeta CDR3 rearrangement. Productive Simpson clonality was computed per sample as the square root of Simpson's diversity index over productive rearrangements. Imported from immuneACCESS, the table was reduced by TCRdb to in-frame sequences with V and J called. These copies leave out some clones; in studies compared against another copy, an unresolved V gene accounts for under half, and the cause of the remainder is not known. V and J calls and clone size follow that table, whereas D and trimming were derived from the DNA. In all, the sample holds about 67,000 clones, and about 82% of those were seen once. The ten largest clones represent about 38% of the sample.

The clonotype was recovered from a human donor in a cohort sampled during active COVID-19. The sequence is built from TRBV28 and TRBJ1-2, with TRBD1 perhaps the D gene, on 6 matching bases. The sequencing sample was made of peripheral blood. The CDR3: CASSLPGQNYGYTF. The nucleotides read TGTGCCAGCAGTCTACCCGGACAGAACTATGGCTACACCTTC.